These 9 T cell receptor beta chains were sequenced from one sample in a study of early T cells in non-severe SARS-CoV-2 infection (dated by TCRdb to the early 2020s). The library was produced with 5' RACE. TCRdb lists the instrument as NextSeq 500. TCRdb's own reprocessing of the public reads used fastp at Q25 and MiXCR and kept productive beta chains. Duplicate CDR3 protein sequences are folded into a single record with the most common DNA and genes. The sample records some 57,000 distinct CDR3 sequences, under 8.5% of which are singletons. Around 4.4% of the sample is in the top ten clones. The sequencing input was whole blood. The receptor set was obtained from an adult who was a healthcare worker with PCR-confirmed SARS-CoV-2 infection or an uninfected control (not recorded which).

This clonotype was seen only a few times. The chain has TRBV29-1 and TRBJ2-7; D is perhaps TRBD2 (5 bases). The germline V gene encodes CDR1 SQVTM and CDR2 ANQGSEA. Trimming shortened V by 3 bases and J by 3 bases, and 12 bases separated the two germline ends. CDR3 length: 13 residues. DNA of the CDR3: TGCAGCGTTGACAGCGGTTCCGGCTACGAGCAGTACTTC. This codes for CSVDSGSGYEQYF.

The V call is TRBV18, the J call TRBJ1-4, with TRBD1 identical over 7 bases. Germline values: CDR1 KGHSH, CDR2 LQKENI. J gave up 8 bases and V 5 bases, and 14 bases lay outside the gene matches. The CDR3 runs 16 residues. The DNA for the CDR3 is TGTGCCAGCTCAACACAGGAAGGGACAGTGGGGGAAAAACTGTTTTTT. This encodes CASSTQEGTVGEKLFF.

The rearrangement joins TRBV2 to TRBJ1-1, with 8 bases that match TRBD1. CDR3 length: 13 residues. Germline assignment: CDR1 SNHLY and CDR2 FYNNEI. With V trimmed by 5 bases and J by 7 bases, 6 bases remained unmatched. The CDR3 DNA reads as TGTGCCAGCAGTCAAACAGGGGGAGTTGAAGCTTTCTTT. It translates to CASSQTGGVEAFF.

This clonotype was detected a few times. The chain joins TRBV20-1 to TRBJ2-7; 8 bases align to TRBD1. CDR3 size: 14 residues. J lost 5 bases, V lost 2 bases, and 8 bases had no gene match. Germline V gives CDR1 DFQATT, CDR2 SNEGSKA (reference sequence). The CDR3 loop is CSARPGQVWDEQYF. In DNA, the CDR3 is TGCAGTGCTAGACCGGGACAGGTCTGGGACGAGCAGTACTTC.

This clonotype was seen only a few times. V gene TRBV24-1 combines with J gene TRBJ2-1; tentative D call: TRBD1 (5 bases). The CDR3 length is 15 residues. CDR1 is KGHDR and CDR2 is SFDVKD in the germline V gene. V lost 6 bases, J lost 4 bases, and 15 bases lay in between. Here the CDR3 reads CATSRTHLKYNEQFF. As DNA, the CDR3 is TGTGCCACCAGTCGGACACACCTAAAGTACAATGAGCAGTTCTTC.

This chain uses TRBV7-9 with TRBJ2-1; 8 nucleotides agree with TRBD1. The germline gives CDR1 SEHNR, CDR2 FQNEAQ (reference sequence). V lost 7 bases and J lost 3; bases outside the gene matches: 8. CDR3 size: 15 residues. This CDR3 reads CASTSGDRCYNEQFF. CDR3 DNA: TGTGCCAGCACATCCGGGGACAGGTGCTACAATGAGCAGTTCTTC.

This chain joins TRBV9 and TRBJ2-7; D not certain. Germline V CDR1 and CDR2: SGDLS, YYNGEE. V was shortened by 3 bases and J by 2 bases, with 9 bases between the two germline ends. There are 13 residues in the CDR3. CDR3 coding DNA: TGTGCCAGCAGCGCGACGGCACCCTACGAGCAGTACTTC. It specifies CASSATAPYEQYF.

The chain recombines TRBV6-6 with TRBJ1-5; no firm D call. V was pared by 7 bases and J by 4 bases, with 8 bases between. This CDR3 spans 12 amino acids. Germline-derived CDR1 and CDR2 are MNHNY and SVGAGI (reference sequence). The CDR3 DNA reads as TGTGCCAGCACATCGGGGAATCAGCCCCAGCATTTT. As protein: CASTSGNQPQHF.

This clonotype appeared a few times. The rearrangement links TRBV4-1 to TRBJ1-3, with D possibly TRBD1 on 5 matching bases. Germline CDR1 reads MGHRA; CDR2 reads YSYEKL. The CDR3 extends over 18 amino acids. Deletions cut 1 base from V and 0 bases from J, with 16 bases between. The CDR3: CASSQVERGRASGNTIYF. The DNA for the CDR3 is TGCGCCAGCAGCCAAGTAGAACGGGGCCGAGCCTCTGGAAACACCATATATTTT.